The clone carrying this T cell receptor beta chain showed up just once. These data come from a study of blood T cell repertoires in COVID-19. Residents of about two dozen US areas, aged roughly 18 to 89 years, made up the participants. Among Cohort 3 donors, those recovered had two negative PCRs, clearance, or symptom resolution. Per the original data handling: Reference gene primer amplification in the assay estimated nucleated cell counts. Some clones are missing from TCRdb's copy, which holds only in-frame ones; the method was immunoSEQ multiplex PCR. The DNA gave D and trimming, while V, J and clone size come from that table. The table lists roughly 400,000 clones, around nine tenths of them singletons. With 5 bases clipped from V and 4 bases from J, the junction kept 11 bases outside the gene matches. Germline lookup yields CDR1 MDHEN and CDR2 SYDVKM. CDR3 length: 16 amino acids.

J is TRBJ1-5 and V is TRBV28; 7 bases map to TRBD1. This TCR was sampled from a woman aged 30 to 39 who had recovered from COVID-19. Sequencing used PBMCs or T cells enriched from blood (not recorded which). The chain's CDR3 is CASSASRDRRNQPQHF. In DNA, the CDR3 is TGTGCCAGCAGTGCATCAAGGGACAGAAGAAATCAGCCCCAGCATTTT.